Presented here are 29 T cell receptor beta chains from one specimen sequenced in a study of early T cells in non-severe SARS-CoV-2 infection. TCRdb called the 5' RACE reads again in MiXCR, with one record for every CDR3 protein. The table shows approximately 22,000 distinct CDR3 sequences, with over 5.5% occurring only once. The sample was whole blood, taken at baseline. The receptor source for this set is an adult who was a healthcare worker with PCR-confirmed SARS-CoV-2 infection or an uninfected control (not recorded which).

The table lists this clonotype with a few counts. Written as DNA, the CDR3 is TGTGCCAGCAGCCTCGTACAGGGCTTGGACGGCTACACCTTC. It yields the protein CASSLVQGLDGYTF. The V gene is TRBV7-2, the J gene TRBJ1-2; D is possibly TRBD1 (6 bases). Germline V gene data show CDR1 as SGHTA and CDR2 as FQGNSA. The V end was cut by 5 bases, the J end by 8 bases, with 18 bases between. This CDR3 has 14 amino acids.

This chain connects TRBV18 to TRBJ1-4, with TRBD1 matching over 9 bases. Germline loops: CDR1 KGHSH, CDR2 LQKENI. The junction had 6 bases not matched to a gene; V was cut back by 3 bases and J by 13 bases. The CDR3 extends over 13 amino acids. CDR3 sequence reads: CASSPTGQGTLFF. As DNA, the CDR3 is TGTGCCAGCTCACCGACCGGACAGGGGACACTGTTTTTT.

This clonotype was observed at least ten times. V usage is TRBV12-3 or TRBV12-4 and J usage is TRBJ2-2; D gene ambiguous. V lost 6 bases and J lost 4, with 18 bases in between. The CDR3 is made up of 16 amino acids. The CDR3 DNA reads TGTGCCAGCAGACCCATCGGGTTCCATTTCACCGGGGAGCTGTTTTTT. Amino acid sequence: CASRPIGFHFTGELFF.

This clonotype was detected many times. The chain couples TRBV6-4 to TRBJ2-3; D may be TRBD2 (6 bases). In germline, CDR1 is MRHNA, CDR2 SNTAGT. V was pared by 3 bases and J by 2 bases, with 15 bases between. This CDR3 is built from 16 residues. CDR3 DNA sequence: TGTGCCAGCAGTGAGTTCGGCGGGATCTCCACAGATACGCAGTATTTT. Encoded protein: CASSEFGGISTDTQYF.

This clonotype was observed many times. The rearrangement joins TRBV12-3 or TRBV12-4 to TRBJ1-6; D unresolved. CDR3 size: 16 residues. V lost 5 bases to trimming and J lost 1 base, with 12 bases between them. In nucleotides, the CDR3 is TGTGCCAGCAGTCCAGTCGGGAGATCCTATAATTCACCCCTCCACTTT. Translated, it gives CASSPVGRSYNSPLHF.

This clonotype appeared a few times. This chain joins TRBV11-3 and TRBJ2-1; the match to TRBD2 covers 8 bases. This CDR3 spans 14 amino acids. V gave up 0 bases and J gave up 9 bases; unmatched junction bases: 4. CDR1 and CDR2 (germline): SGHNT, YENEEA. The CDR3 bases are TGTGCCAGCAGCTTAGAGGGGACTAGTAGTGAGCAGTTCTTC. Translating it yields CASSLEGTSSEQFF.

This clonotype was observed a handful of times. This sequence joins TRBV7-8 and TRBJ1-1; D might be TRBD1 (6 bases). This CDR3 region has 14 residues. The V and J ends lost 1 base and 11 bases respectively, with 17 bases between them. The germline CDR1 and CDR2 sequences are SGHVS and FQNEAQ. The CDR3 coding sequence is TGTGCCAGCAGCTTAGGAAACAGGGCGCTTAGGGCTTTCTTT. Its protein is CASSLGNRALRAFF. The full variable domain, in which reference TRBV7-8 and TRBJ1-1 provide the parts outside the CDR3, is GAGVSQSPRYKVAKRGQDVALRCDPISGHVSLFWYQQALGQGPEFLTYFQNEAQLDKSGLPSDRFFAERPEGSVSTLKIQRTQQEDSAVYLCASSLGNRALRAFFGQGTRLTVV.

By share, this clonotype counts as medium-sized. The CDR3 nucleotides are TGTGCCAGCTCACCACCCACAGGGGTACCCTACAATGAGCAGTTCTTC. This encodes CASSPPTGVPYNEQFF. This rearrangement joins TRBV18 to TRBJ2-1; 7 bases match TRBD1. This CDR3 is 16 amino acids long. Germline CDR1 reads KGHSH; CDR2 reads LQKENI. The trim removed 0 bases at V and 2 bases at J, leaving 4 bases unmatched. Drawing the rest from reference TRBV18 and TRBJ2-1, the complete variable domain is NAGVMQNPRHLVRRRGQEARLRCSPMKGHSHVYWYRQLPEEGLKFMVYLQKENIIDESGMPKERFSAEFPKEGPSILRIQQVVRGDSAAYFCASSPPTGVPYNEQFFGPGTRLTVL.

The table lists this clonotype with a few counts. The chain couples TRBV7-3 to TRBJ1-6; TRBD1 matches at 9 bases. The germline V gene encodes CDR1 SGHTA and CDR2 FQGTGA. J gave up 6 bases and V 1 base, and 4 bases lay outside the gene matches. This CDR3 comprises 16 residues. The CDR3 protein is CASSLIGGQGNSPLHF. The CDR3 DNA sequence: TGTGCCAGCAGCTTAATTGGGGGACAGGGTAATTCACCCCTCCACTTT.

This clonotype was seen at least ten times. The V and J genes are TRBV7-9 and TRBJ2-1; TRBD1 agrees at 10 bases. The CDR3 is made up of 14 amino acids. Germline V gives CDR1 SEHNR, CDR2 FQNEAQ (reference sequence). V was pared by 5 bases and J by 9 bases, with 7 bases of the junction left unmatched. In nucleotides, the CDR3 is TGTGCCAGCAGCCCCCCCCGGACAGGGGGTGAGCAGTTCTTC. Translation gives CASSPPRTGGEQFF.

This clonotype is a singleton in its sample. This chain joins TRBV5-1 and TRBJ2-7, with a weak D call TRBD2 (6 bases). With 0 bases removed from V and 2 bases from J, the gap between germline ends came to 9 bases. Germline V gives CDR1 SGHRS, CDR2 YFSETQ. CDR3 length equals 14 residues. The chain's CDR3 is CASSLGGRTYEQYF. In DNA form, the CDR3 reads TGCGCCAGCAGCTTGGGAGGGAGGACCTACGAGCAGTACTTC.

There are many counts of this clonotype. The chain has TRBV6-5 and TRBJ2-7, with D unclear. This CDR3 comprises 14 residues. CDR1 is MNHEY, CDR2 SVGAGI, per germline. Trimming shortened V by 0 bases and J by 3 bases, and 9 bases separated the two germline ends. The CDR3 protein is CASSYSPGSYEQYF. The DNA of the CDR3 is TGTGCCAGCAGTTACTCTCCGGGTAGCTACGAGCAGTACTTC.

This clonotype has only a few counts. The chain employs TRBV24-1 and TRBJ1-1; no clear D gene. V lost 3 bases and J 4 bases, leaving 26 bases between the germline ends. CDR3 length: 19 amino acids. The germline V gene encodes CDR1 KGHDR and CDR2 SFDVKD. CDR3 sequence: CATSDPYAPRERRATEAFF. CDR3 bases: TGTGCCACCAGTGATCCATACGCCCCCCGGGAACGACGCGCCACTGAAGCTTTCTTT.

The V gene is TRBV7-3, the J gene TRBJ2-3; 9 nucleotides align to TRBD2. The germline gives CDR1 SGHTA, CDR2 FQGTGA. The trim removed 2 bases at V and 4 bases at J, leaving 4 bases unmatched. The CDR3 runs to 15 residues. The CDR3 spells CASSLGGLAADTQYF. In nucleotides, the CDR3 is TGTGCCAGCAGCTTAGGGGGACTAGCAGCAGATACGCAGTATTTT.

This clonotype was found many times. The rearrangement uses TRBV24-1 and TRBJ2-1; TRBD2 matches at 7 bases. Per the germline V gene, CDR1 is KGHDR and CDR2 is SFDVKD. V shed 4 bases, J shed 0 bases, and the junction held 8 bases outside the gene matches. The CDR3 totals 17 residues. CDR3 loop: CATSESPSGSSYNEQFF. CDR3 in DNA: TGTGCCACCAGTGAATCTCCTAGCGGTTCCTCCTACAATGAGCAGTTCTTC.

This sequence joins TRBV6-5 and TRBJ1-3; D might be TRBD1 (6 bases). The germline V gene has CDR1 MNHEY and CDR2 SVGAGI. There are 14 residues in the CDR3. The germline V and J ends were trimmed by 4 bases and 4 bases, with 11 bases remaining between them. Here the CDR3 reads CASSSTGIGNTIYF. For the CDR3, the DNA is TGTGCCAGCAGTTCCACAGGGATCGGAAACACCATATATTTT.

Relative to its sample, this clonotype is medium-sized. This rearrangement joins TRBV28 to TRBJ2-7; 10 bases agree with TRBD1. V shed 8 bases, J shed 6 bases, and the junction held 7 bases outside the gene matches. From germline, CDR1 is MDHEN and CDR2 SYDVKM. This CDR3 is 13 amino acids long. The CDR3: CASRGQGEGEQYF. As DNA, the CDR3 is TGTGCCAGCCGCGGACAGGGGGAGGGCGAGCAGTACTTC.

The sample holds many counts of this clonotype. The CDR3 region has the DNA TGCAGTGCTAGAGATCCTTCTCTAGGGGGGAACACTGAAGCTTTCTTT. Translation: CSARDPSLGGNTEAFF. V and J are TRBV20-1 and TRBJ1-1; TRBD1 is a possible D gene (6 bases). There are 16 residues in the CDR3. V lost 0 bases and J 1 base, leaving 15 bases between the germline ends. Germline V lookup: CDR1 DFQATT, CDR2 SNEGSKA (reference sequence).

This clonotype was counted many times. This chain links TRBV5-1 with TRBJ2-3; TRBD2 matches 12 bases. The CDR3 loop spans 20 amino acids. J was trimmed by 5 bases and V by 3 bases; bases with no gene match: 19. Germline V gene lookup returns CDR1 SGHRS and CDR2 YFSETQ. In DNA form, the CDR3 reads TGCGCCAGCAGCTACTCCCCGCCTAGCGGGGGGGCCGAAGAGCTAGATACGCAGTATTTT. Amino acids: CASSYSPPSGGAEELDTQYF.

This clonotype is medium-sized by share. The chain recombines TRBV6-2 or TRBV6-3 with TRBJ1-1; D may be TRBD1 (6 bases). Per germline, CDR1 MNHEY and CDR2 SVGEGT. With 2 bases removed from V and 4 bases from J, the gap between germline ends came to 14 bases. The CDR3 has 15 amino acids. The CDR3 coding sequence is TGTGCCAGCAGTTACGTCGACAGGCTATCCACTGAAGCTTTCTTT. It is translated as CASSYVDRLSTEAFF.

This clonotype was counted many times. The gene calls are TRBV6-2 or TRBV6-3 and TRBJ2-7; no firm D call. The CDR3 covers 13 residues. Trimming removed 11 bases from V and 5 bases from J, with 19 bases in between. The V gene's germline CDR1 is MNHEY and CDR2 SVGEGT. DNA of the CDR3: TGTGCCGGCCAAAGGCAGCAGGCGGACGAGCAGTACTTC. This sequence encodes CAGQRQQADEQYF.

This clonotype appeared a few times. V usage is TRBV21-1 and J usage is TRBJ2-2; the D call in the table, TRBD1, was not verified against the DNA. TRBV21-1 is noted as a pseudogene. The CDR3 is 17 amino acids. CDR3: CASSKDEGPPNTGELFF. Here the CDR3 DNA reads TGTGCCAGCAGCAAAGATGAGGGGCCGCCGAACACCGGGGAGCTGTTTTTT.

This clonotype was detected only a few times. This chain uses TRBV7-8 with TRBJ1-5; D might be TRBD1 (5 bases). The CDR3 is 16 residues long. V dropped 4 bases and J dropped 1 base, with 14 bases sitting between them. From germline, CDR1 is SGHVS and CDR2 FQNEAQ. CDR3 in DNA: TGTGCCAGCAGCTCTTTTAGGGGAATGAGCAATCAGCCCCAGCATTTT. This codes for CASSSFRGMSNQPQHF.

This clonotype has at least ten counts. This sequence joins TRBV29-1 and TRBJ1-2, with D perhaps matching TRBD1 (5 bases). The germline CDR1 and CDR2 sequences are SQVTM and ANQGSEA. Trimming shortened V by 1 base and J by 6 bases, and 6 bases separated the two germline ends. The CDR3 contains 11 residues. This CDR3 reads CSVEAGDGYTF. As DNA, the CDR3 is TGCAGCGTTGAAGCGGGGGATGGCTACACCTTC.

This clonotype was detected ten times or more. This CDR3 is CASSPGLGPYEQYF. The CDR3 coding sequence is TGTGCCAGCAGCCCGGGACTAGGGCCCTACGAGCAGTACTTC. This chain joins TRBV6-2 or TRBV6-3 and TRBJ2-7; 8 nucleotides align to TRBD2. The CDR3 is 14 residues long. Germline CDR1 MNHEY, CDR2 SVGEGT. The trim removed 6 bases at V and 2 bases at J, leaving 6 bases unmatched.

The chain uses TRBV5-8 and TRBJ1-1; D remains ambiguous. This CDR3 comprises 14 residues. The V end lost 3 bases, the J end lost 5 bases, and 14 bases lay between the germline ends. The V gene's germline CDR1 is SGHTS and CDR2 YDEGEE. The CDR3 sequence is CASSWMEGGTEAFF. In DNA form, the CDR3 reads TGTGCCAGCAGCTGGATGGAGGGAGGGACTGAAGCTTTCTTT.

The CDR3 DNA reads as TGTGCCACCAGTGATTGGGACAGTAACTATGGCTACACCTTC. Residues: CATSDWDSNYGYTF. This chain joins TRBV24-1 and TRBJ1-2; TRBD1 aligns across 7 bases. V lost 2 bases and J lost 1; bases outside the gene matches: 0. CDR1 and CDR2 (germline): KGHDR, SFDVKD. The CDR3 is 14 residues long.

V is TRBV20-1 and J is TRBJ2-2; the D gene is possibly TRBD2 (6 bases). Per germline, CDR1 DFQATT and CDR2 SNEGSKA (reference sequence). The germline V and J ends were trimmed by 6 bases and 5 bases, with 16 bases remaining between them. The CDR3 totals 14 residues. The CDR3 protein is CSAAPSAGTGELFF. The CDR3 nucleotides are TGCAGTGCGGCGCCTAGTGCGGGGACCGGGGAGCTGTTTTTT.

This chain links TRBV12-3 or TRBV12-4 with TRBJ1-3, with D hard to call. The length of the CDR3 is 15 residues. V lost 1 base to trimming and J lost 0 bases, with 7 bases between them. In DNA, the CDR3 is TGTGCCAGCAGTTTAGGCAGGTCCTCTGGAAACACCATATATTTT. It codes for CASSLGRSSGNTIYF.